The 25 T cell receptor beta chains below all came from one sample that was sequenced in a study of long-term antiretroviral therapy in people with HIV. An immunoSEQ assay, version v3.0, was performed at survey level. Clones were read by immunoSEQ multiplex PCR, and TCRdb kept only the in-frame ones, dropping some. The sample gives tens of thousands of clones, around 82% of which show up once; just under 8.5% is in the top ten. Source: unsorted PBMCs, taken 3 years after starting antiretroviral therapy. The source is a man aged 35 to 55 with HIV.

This chain uses TRBV9 with TRBJ1-1; D is ambiguous. The V end was cut by 0 bases, the J end by 1 base, with 16 bases between. CDR1 is SGDLS, CDR2 YYNGEE, per germline. This CDR3 has 17 amino acids. The CDR3 spells CASSVGGMGSSNTEAFF. The CDR3 nucleotides are TGTGCCAGCAGCGTAGGAGGGATGGGCTCTTCGAACACTGAAGCTTTCTTT.

The chain is built from TRBV19 and TRBJ1-2; D is ambiguous. This CDR3 region has 13 residues. Trimming stripped 7 bases from V and 1 base from J, with 10 bases between. CDR1 is LNHDA, CDR2 SQIVND, per germline (reference sequence). The CDR3 spells CASKVPGNYGYTF. As DNA, the CDR3 is TGTGCCAGTAAAGTTCCGGGTAACTATGGCTACACCTTC.

The V and J genes are TRBV29-1 and TRBJ2-2; TRBD2 agrees at 9 bases. V dropped 3 bases and J dropped 6; count of bases not matched to a gene: 8. In germline, CDR1 is SQVTM, CDR2 ANQGSEA. This CDR3 spans 15 amino acids. CDR3: CSVDTAGGPAGELFF. DNA of the CDR3: TGCAGCGTTGATACGGCGGGGGGGCCTGCCGGGGAGCTGTTTTTT.

The chain carries TRBV5-1 and TRBJ2-2, with TRBD2 matching over 14 bases. This CDR3 has 17 residues. The V gene's germline CDR1 is SGHRS and CDR2 YFSETQ. V shed 3 bases and J 6 bases; nucleotides not matched to a gene: 7. CDR3 amino acids: CASSYTTSGGAAGELFF. CDR3 coding DNA: TGCGCCAGCAGCTATACGACTAGCGGGGGGGCCGCCGGGGAGCTGTTTTTT. The full variable domain, its missing parts supplied by reference TRBV5-1 and TRBJ2-2, is KAGVTQTPRYLIKTRGQQVTLSCSPISGHRSVSWYQQTPGQGLQFLFEYFSETQRNKGNFPGRFSGRQFSNSRSEMNVSTLELGDSALYLCASSYTTSGGAAGELFFGEGSRLTVL.

The V and J genes are TRBV7-9 and TRBJ2-5; D remains ambiguous. Germline V lookup: CDR1 SEHNR, CDR2 FQNEAQ (reference sequence). Trimming pared 2 bases from V and 2 bases from J, leaving 0 bases between. The CDR3 loop spans 11 amino acids. The CDR3 is CASSLQETQYF. For the CDR3, the DNA is TGTGCCAGCAGCTTACAAGAGACCCAGTACTTC.

The genes are TRBV4-2 and TRBJ2-7; 10 positions match TRBD1. Losses at the gene ends were 4 bases for V and 4 bases for J; bases not matched to a gene: 1. The length of the CDR3 is 13 residues. CDR1 is LGHNA, CDR2 YNFKEQ, per germline. The CDR3 loop is CASSRDRGYEQYF. CDR3 in DNA: TGTGCCAGCAGCCGGGACAGGGGTTACGAGCAGTACTTC.

This rearrangement joins TRBV6-6 to TRBJ2-1, with TRBD2 as a possible D gene (5 bases). V lost 2 bases, J lost 7 bases, and 6 bases lay in between. CDR1 is MNHNY, CDR2 SVGAGI, per germline (reference sequence). The CDR3 is 12 residues long. Written as DNA, the CDR3 is TGTGCCAGCAGTTACGGGGAGAATGAGCAGTTCTTC. Translating it yields CASSYGENEQFF.

This chain's CDR3 is CASSLEGQGANEQFF. CDR3 nucleotide sequence: TGTGCCAGCAGCTTAGAAGGACAGGGAGCAAATGAGCAGTTCTTC. The chain couples TRBV11-3 to TRBJ2-1, with 8 bases identical to TRBD1. The CDR3 sequence is 15 residues long. Trimming cost V 0 bases and J 7 bases; bases outside gene matches: 5. Per germline, CDR1 SGHNT and CDR2 YENEEA.

The rearrangement uses TRBV7-8 and TRBJ2-4; possibly TRBD2 for D (5 bases). The ends were cut back, 0 bases at V and 0 bases at J, with 12 bases in the middle. Germline values: CDR1 SGHVS, CDR2 FQNEAQ. This CDR3 has 17 amino acids. CDR3 sequence reads: CASSLALVDLAKNIQYF. The CDR3 nucleotides are TGTGCCAGCAGCTTAGCCCTAGTGGACTTAGCCAAAAACATTCAGTACTTC.

This rearrangement joins TRBV15 to TRBJ1-4; D unclear. There are 16 residues in the CDR3. The germline V gene has CDR1 LNHNV and CDR2 YYDKDF (reference sequence). V was clipped by 1 base and J by 4 bases, with 13 bases between them. Here the CDR3 reads CATSRVTGGNNEKLFF. The CDR3 nucleotides are TGTGCCACCAGCAGAGTGACCGGAGGGAATAATGAAAAACTGTTTTTT. The variable domain in full, with the rest retrieved from reference TRBV15 and TRBJ1-4, is DAMVIQNPRYQVTQFGKPVTLSCSQTLNHNVMYWYQQKSSQAPKLLFHYYDKDFNNEADTPDNFQSRRPNTSFCFLDIRSPGLGDTAMYLCATSRVTGGNNEKLFFGSGTQLSVL.

This chain links TRBV5-4 with TRBJ2-3, with 9 bases identical to TRBD2. The J segment lost 2 bases and the V segment lost 1 base, leaving 2 bases of the junction unmatched. Germline V gene sequence: CDR1 SGHNT, CDR2 YYREEE (reference sequence). There are 15 residues in the CDR3. The CDR3 loop reads CASSLQREDTDTQYF. As DNA, the CDR3 is TGTGCCAGCAGCTTGCAGCGGGAGGACACAGATACGCAGTATTTT.

This chain uses TRBV18 with TRBJ2-7; no definite D call. The CDR3 sequence is 15 residues long. V gave up 0 bases and J gave up 1 base, with 10 bases separating them. Germline assignment: CDR1 KGHSH and CDR2 LQKENI. CDR3 sequence: CASSPPNGQSYEQYF. CDR3 sequence (DNA): TGTGCCAGCTCACCACCCAACGGGCAGTCCTACGAGCAGTACTTC.

This clone was recorded only once. This chain connects TRBV6-1 to TRBJ1-1; 7 nucleotides align to TRBD1. The CDR3 extends over 15 amino acids. Trimming removed 4 bases from V and 1 base from J; junction bases left unmatched: 6. In germline, CDR1 is MNHNS, CDR2 SASEGT. This CDR3 reads CASSGNRGGNTEAFF. The CDR3 DNA reads as TGTGCCAGCAGTGGTAACAGGGGTGGGAACACTGAAGCTTTCTTT.

The genes are TRBV6-6 and TRBJ2-7; no clear D gene. The CDR3 is 12 residues long. The ends were cut back, 8 bases at V and 3 bases at J, with 11 bases in the middle. The germline V gene encodes CDR1 MNHNY and CDR2 SVGAGI (reference sequence). In DNA form, the CDR3 reads TGTGCCAGCTCCGCGGCGAACTACGAGCAGTACTTC. Its protein is CASSAANYEQYF.

This rearrangement joins TRBV6-6 to TRBJ2-5, with 10 bases identical to TRBD2. The germline gives CDR1 MNHNY, CDR2 SVGAGI (reference sequence). This CDR3 spans 15 amino acids. V trimming: 2 bases; J trimming: 5 bases; junction bases outside the gene matches: 5. DNA of the CDR3: TGTGCCAGCAGTTACGGAGCGGGAGGGGAGGAGACCCAGTACTTC. Residues: CASSYGAGGEETQYF.

The V gene is TRBV2, the J gene TRBJ2-3; weak D call: TRBD2 (6 bases). The germline V gene encodes CDR1 SNHLY and CDR2 FYNNEI. Trimming stripped 0 bases from V and 2 bases from J, with 15 bases between. The CDR3 loop spans 17 amino acids. The CDR3, as DNA: TGTGCCAGCAGTGAAGCCGCGGCGGGATACTTCACAGATACGCAGTATTTT. Translating gives CASSEAAAGYFTDTQYF.

J is TRBJ1-2 and V is TRBV6-1; D is ambiguous. From germline, CDR1 is MNHNS and CDR2 SASEGT. V was cut by 3 bases and J by 4 bases, with 9 bases left in between. This CDR3 region has 13 residues. CDR3 sequence: CASSDGLGYGYTF. CDR3 nucleotides: TGTGCCAGCAGTGATGGGCTGGGCTATGGCTACACCTTC.

The chain combines TRBV5-5 with TRBJ1-5; D remains ambiguous. The CDR3 extends over 14 amino acids. Germline assignment: CDR1 SGHKS and CDR2 YYEKEE (reference sequence). Trimming removed 0 bases from V and 3 bases from J, with 7 bases in between. CDR3 nucleotide sequence: TGTGCCAGCAGCTTGGTTGGCACCAATCAGCCCCAGCATTTT. This codes for CASSLVGTNQPQHF.

The table lists this clone with a few counts. The chain has TRBV30 and TRBJ1-1; D gene ambiguous. The CDR3 is made up of 12 amino acids. V was clipped by 3 bases and J by 0 bases, with 5 bases between them. Per germline, CDR1 GTSNPN and CDR2 SVGIG (reference sequence). The CDR3 sequence: CAWSGMNTEAFF. CDR3 sequence (DNA): TGTGCCTGGAGCGGTATGAACACTGAAGCTTTCTTT.

The V call is TRBV19, the J call TRBJ1-5, with D tentatively TRBD1 (5 bases). Trimming took off 7 bases at V and 4 bases at J, with 8 bases between the two ends. Germline V lookup: CDR1 LNHDA, CDR2 SQIVND (reference sequence). The CDR3 runs 12 residues. The DNA of the CDR3 is TGTGCCAGTAAATCAGGGAATCAGCCCCAGCATTTT. It is translated as CASKSGNQPQHF. Complete variable domain (other parts from reference TRBV19 and TRBJ1-5): DGGITQSPKYLFRKEGQNVTLSCEQNLNHDAMYWYRQDPGQGLRLIYYSQIVNDFQKGDIAEGYSVSREKKESFPLTVTSAQKNPTAFYLCASKSGNQPQHFGDGTRLSIL.

The rearrangement links TRBV19 to TRBJ1-3; D might be TRBD1 (6 bases). The V gene lost 3 bases and the J gene lost 3 bases, with 12 bases spanning the gap. CDR1 is LNHDA, CDR2 SQIVND, per germline (reference sequence). This CDR3 is 15 amino acids long. DNA for the CDR3: TGTGCCAGTAGTATTTGGGCAGGGGATGGAAACACCATATATTTT. Its translation: CASSIWAGDGNTIYF.

This chain links TRBV10-3 with TRBJ2-1; D could derive from TRBD1 or TRBD2 (5 bases each). Germline CDR1 is ENHRY and CDR2 is SYGVKD. The V and J ends lost 4 bases and 0 bases respectively, with 10 bases between them. The CDR3 contains 15 residues. The CDR3 loop reads CAISGDGSSYNEQFF. The CDR3 DNA follows: TGTGCCATCAGTGGGGACGGAAGCTCCTACAATGAGCAGTTCTTC.

The genes are TRBV6-5 and TRBJ2-7; D might be TRBD1 or TRBD2, each matching 5 bases. V shed 10 bases and J shed 1 base, with 17 bases lying between them. The CDR3 loop spans 14 amino acids. Germline-derived CDR1 and CDR2 are MNHEY and SVGAGI. Written as DNA, the CDR3 is TGTGCCACCACGAGGCTGGGACCTTCCTACGAGCAGTACTTC. Protein sequence: CATTRLGPSYEQYF.

V and J are TRBV5-1 and TRBJ2-7; TRBD2 might be the D (6 bases). Germline-derived CDR1 and CDR2 are SGHRS and YFSETQ. There are 13 residues in the CDR3. V lost 0 bases to trimming and J lost 9 bases, with 13 bases between them. The CDR3 coding sequence is TGCGCCAGCAGCTTGGGTCAGTCGGGGGTGCAGTACTTC. It translates to CASSLGQSGVQYF.

The chain joins TRBV5-1 to TRBJ1-1, with D tentatively TRBD1 (6 bases). V lost 3 bases and J lost 2, with 14 bases in between. Germline values: CDR1 SGHRS, CDR2 YFSETQ. The CDR3 length is 15 residues. The CDR3 loop reads CASSSQGGGNTEAFF. The CDR3 DNA reads TGCGCCAGCAGCTCACAGGGAGGAGGTAACACTGAAGCTTTCTTT.